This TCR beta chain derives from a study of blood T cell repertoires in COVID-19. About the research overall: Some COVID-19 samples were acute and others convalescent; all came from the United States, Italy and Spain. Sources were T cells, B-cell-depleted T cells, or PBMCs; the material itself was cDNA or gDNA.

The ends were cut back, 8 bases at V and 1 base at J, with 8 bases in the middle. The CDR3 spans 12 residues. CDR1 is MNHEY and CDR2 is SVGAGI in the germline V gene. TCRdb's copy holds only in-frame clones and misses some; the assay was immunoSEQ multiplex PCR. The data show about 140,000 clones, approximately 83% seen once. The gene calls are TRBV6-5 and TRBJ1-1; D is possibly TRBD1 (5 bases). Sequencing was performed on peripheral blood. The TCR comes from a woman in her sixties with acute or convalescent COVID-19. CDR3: CASGTPNTEAFF. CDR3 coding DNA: TGTGCCAGCGGGACTCCGAACACTGAAGCTTTCTTT.